Presented here are 16 T cell receptor beta chains from one specimen sequenced in a study of cytomegalovirus exposure and HLA in healthy donors. The study ran its PCR with 60 Vbeta and 13 Jbeta primers. Profiling relied on immunoSEQ multiplex PCR, and the TCRdb table lists in-frame clones only, not all of them. The sample holds over 90,000 clones; approximately 72% are singletons and the top ten take roughly 3.3%. Sequenced: PBMCs. The receptors come from a woman aged 45 to 65 in good health and CMV-seronegative.

The sample holds a few counts of this clone. The chain carries TRBV5-1 and TRBJ2-3; D possibly corresponds to TRBD2 (5 bases). The germline V and J ends were trimmed by 2 bases and 4 bases, with 14 bases remaining between them. Germline V lookup: CDR1 SGHRS, CDR2 YFSETQ. The CDR3 extends over 15 amino acids. The DNA for the CDR3 is TGCGCCAGCAGCTTACAATCGCTAGCATCAGATACGCAGTATTTT. Translation gives CASSLQSLASDTQYF.

This clone came up a few times. The chain carries TRBV6-1 and TRBJ1-5; TRBD1 matches 9 bases. The junction had 3 bases not matched to a gene; V was cut back by 7 bases and J by 5 bases. The germline V gene encodes CDR1 MNHNS and CDR2 SASEGT. This CDR3 comprises 13 residues. Here the CDR3 DNA reads TGTGCCAGCAACCGGGACAGGGATCAGCCCCAGCATTTT. Its protein is CASNRDRDQPQHF.

The CDR3 DNA follows: TGTGCCAGCAGTACACCGACAGGGGGCTTCACTGAAGCTTTCTTT. Protein product: CASSTPTGGFTEAFF. The rearrangement uses TRBV27 and TRBJ1-1; 10 positions match TRBD1. The CDR3 is made up of 15 amino acids. Germline loops: CDR1 MNHEY, CDR2 SMNVEV (reference sequence). V trimming: 5 bases; J trimming: 4 bases; junction bases outside the gene matches: 7.

This chain joins TRBV6-6 and TRBJ2-7; TRBD2 aligns across 11 bases. This CDR3 has 15 residues. The germline gives CDR1 MNHNY, CDR2 SVGAGI (reference sequence). Unmatched junction bases numbered 4, after V lost 6 bases and J lost 0 bases. The CDR3 DNA follows: TGTGCCAGCAGCCGCACTAGCGGGAGCTCCTACGAGCAGTACTTC. This gives the protein CASSRTSGSSYEQYF.

In this sample, this clone turned up once. The chain employs TRBV29-1 and TRBJ2-5; D perhaps matches TRBD1 (6 bases). The CDR3 contains 14 residues. Trimming cost V 3 bases and J 1 base, with 12 bases left between them. Per the germline V gene, CDR1 is SQVTM and CDR2 is ANQGSEA. The CDR3 sequence: CSVDRGGFQETQYF. CDR3 bases: TGCAGCGTTGACAGGGGCGGATTCCAAGAGACCCAGTACTTC. The entire variable domain, with the rest obtained from reference TRBV29-1 and TRBJ2-5, is as follows: SAVISQKPSRDICQRGTSLTIQCQVDSQVTMMFWYRQQPGQSLTLIATANQGSEATYESGFVIDKFPISRPNLTFSTLTVSNMSPEDSSIYLCSVDRGGFQETQYFGPGTRLLVL.

J is TRBJ1-5 and V is TRBV29-1; TRBD1 matches at 7 bases. CDR3 length equals 13 residues. V was pared by 2 bases and J by 4 bases, with 2 bases of the junction left unmatched. The V gene's germline CDR1 is SQVTM and CDR2 ANQGSEA. Written as DNA, the CDR3 is TGCAGCGTTGAAACAGGGGTTAATCAGCCCCAGCATTTT. Protein sequence: CSVETGVNQPQHF.

This clone was counted between two and nine times. The chain combines TRBV2 with TRBJ1-6; the match to TRBD1 covers 8 bases. V shed 6 bases, J shed 4 bases, and the junction held 5 bases outside the gene matches. Germline-derived CDR1 and CDR2 are SNHLY and FYNNEI. The CDR3 contains 15 residues. The CDR3 bases are TGTGCCAGCAGAGTAGACAGGGGTTATAATTCACCCCTCCACTTT. Its translation is CASRVDRGYNSPLHF.

The rearrangement links TRBV5-6 to TRBJ1-2; D gene ambiguous. This CDR3 contains 11 residues. The germline V gene encodes CDR1 SGHDT and CDR2 YYEEEE. The germline V and J ends were trimmed by 2 bases and 8 bases, with 7 bases remaining between them. The CDR3 sequence: CASSFSRGYTF. In DNA form, the CDR3 reads TGTGCCAGCAGCTTCTCGAGGGGCTACACCTTC.

The chain carries TRBV2 and TRBJ2-5; D uncertain. Per germline, CDR1 SNHLY and CDR2 FYNNEI. The V and J ends lost 7 bases and 5 bases respectively, with 11 bases between them. The CDR3 sequence is 12 residues long. The CDR3 protein is CASKVETETQYF. The CDR3 DNA is TGTGCCAGCAAGGTCGAGACTGAGACCCAGTACTTC.

This clone has just one count. The rearrangement joins TRBV5-1 to TRBJ2-2; 8 bases match TRBD1. This CDR3 comprises 16 residues. J lost 1 base, V lost 4 bases, and 6 bases had no gene match. Germline V gene lookup returns CDR1 SGHRS and CDR2 YFSETQ. CDR3 protein: CASSRTGTGNTGELFF. The CDR3 DNA follows: TGCGCCAGCAGCAGGACCGGGACAGGGAACACCGGGGAGCTGTTTTTT.

There are a few counts of this clone. The chain uses TRBV5-1 and TRBJ1-2, with 9 bases identical to TRBD1. This CDR3 is built from 15 residues. In germline, CDR1 is SGHRS, CDR2 YFSETQ. The trim removed 4 bases at V and 0 bases at J, leaving 4 bases unmatched. As DNA, the CDR3 is TGCGCCAGCAGCCTGCGACAGGGGGCTAACTATGGCTACACCTTC. Protein: CASSLRQGANYGYTF.

This clone was found once. The V call is TRBV6-5, the J call TRBJ2-3; 7 positions agree with TRBD1. After removal of 5 bases from V and 4 bases from J, the junction contained 6 bases not matched to a gene. The length of the CDR3 is 14 residues. Germline V gene sequence: CDR1 MNHEY, CDR2 SVGAGI. CDR3 in amino acids: CASSERQGSDTQYF. In DNA form, the CDR3 reads TGTGCCAGCAGTGAAAGACAGGGTTCAGATACGCAGTATTTT.

The V and J genes are TRBV5-1 and TRBJ1-1, with D uncertain. Germline-derived CDR1 and CDR2 are SGHRS and YFSETQ. This CDR3 spans 14 amino acids. Trimming took 4 bases from V and 5 from J, leaving 15 bases between them. This CDR3 reads CASSPEAGMTEAFF. CDR3 nucleotide sequence: TGCGCCAGCAGCCCCGAGGCGGGGATGACTGAAGCTTTCTTT. The full variable domain, its missing parts supplied by reference TRBV5-1 and TRBJ1-1, is KAGVTQTPRYLIKTRGQQVTLSCSPISGHRSVSWYQQTPGQGLQFLFEYFSETQRNKGNFPGRFSGRQFSNSRSEMNVSTLELGDSALYLCASSPEAGMTEAFFGQGTRLTVV.

V usage is TRBV6-6 and J usage is TRBJ1-4, with D possibly being TRBD1 (6 bases). The V gene lost 0 bases and the J gene lost 7 bases, with 12 bases spanning the gap. Germline values: CDR1 MNHNY, CDR2 SVGAGI (reference sequence). The CDR3 is 15 residues long. CDR3 amino acids: CASSYSTRGGEKLFF. DNA for the CDR3: TGTGCCAGCAGTTACTCGACCAGGGGTGGTGAAAAACTGTTTTTT.

The J gene is TRBJ2-1, the V gene TRBV2, with D perhaps TRBD2 (5 bases). The CDR3 loop spans 15 amino acids. Germline lookup yields CDR1 SNHLY and CDR2 FYNNEI. V lost 6 bases, J lost 0 bases, and 12 bases lay in between. The CDR3 here is CASRKLVSSYNEQFF. Written as DNA, the CDR3 is TGTGCCAGCAGGAAACTAGTAAGCTCCTACAATGAGCAGTTCTTC.

The chain uses TRBV4-2 and TRBJ1-4; possible D gene TRBD1, 5 bases. The V gene lost 4 bases and the J gene lost 2 bases, with 11 bases spanning the gap. CDR1 and CDR2 from the germline V gene are LGHNA and YNFKEQ. The CDR3 loop spans 15 amino acids. CDR3 DNA: TGTGCCAGCAGCCCATGGGGGGGGACTAATGAAAAACTGTTTTTT. Encoded protein: CASSPWGGTNEKLFF.